Below, one T cell receptor (beta chain) is given with its context. The data belong to a study of blood T cell repertoires in COVID-19. Overall study context: The United States, Italy and Spain supplied acute and convalescent COVID-19 samples. PBMCs, B-cell-depleted T cells, or T cells provided the cDNA or gDNA that made up the material.

Trimming cost V 4 bases and J 7 bases, with 18 bases left between them. The CDR3 runs 15 residues. Germline CDR1 and CDR2: SGDLS and YYNGEE. Only in-frame clones appear in the TCRdb table, and some are missing; sequencing was by immunoSEQ multiplex PCR. Of 400,000 to 550,000 clones in the sample, about 85% were seen once. The receptor was isolated from a woman between 18 and 29 years old with acute COVID-19. V is TRBV9 and J is TRBJ1-5; D remains unclear. Sequencing was done on a sample of PBMCs or T cells enriched from blood (not recorded which). CDR3 coding DNA: TGTGCCAGCAGCCCCCACCCCGGGGTAAGACAGCCCCAGCATTTT. Translating it yields CASSPHPGVRQPQHF.